The entry below describes one T cell receptor (beta chain). This clonotype occurred a few times. What this receptor recognizes is not known. Within one base of it there is no much larger clone, and no base qualities were kept. This specimen comes from a study of naive and memory T cell subsets (dated by TCRdb to 2015 to 2018). As for the study more broadly: The figure summarizing these samples reported some 10 blood donors, 7 tuberculin skin test biopsies and 3 saline control biopsies. PCR2 was typically run as a SYBR Green qPCR and stopped at a set threshold, although low-input samples could use end-point PCR of 5 to 6 cycles instead.

The library was generated by 5' RACE. Four rounds of PCR, run with the SP2 primer together with nested alpha and beta constant region primers, were used to amplify the ligated cDNA. TCR RNA was reverse transcribed with SuperScript IV using alpha and beta constant region primers for the blood and skin samples. An oligonucleotide carrying the Illumina SP2 primer and a UMI was ligated to the 3' end of the cDNA by means of T4 RNA ligase 1. The 12-nucleotide UMI was composed of two random hexamers separated by an eight-base spacer, which was included to prevent hairpin formation. From the second PCR onward, TCR alpha and beta chain libraries were processed separately and dual indexed for multiplexing. After pooling, the indexed libraries were analyzed by capillary electrophoresis and sequenced on either an Illumina MiSeq or NextSeq. PhiX DNA at about 4.5-8% was added to the libraries to raise base diversity and improve cluster recognition. Concerning the study's data processing: Demultiplexor pulled UMIs out of read 2, joined the UMIs with the TCR sequence from read 1, and separated reads according to sample indices. V and J genes and V-J junctions were identified by Decombinator, which gave every TCR a five-part identifier that included V and J deletions. UMIs were used by Collapsinator to correct sequencing errors and PCR amplification heterogeneity, so that a UMI-based abundance was obtained for each TCR. CDR3Translator turned identifiers into nucleotide sequence, translated the nucleotide sequence into amino acids, and pulled out CDR3 regions based on terminal motifs. Error-corrected alpha and beta TCR counts from blood and skin were compared after normalization to input RNA amount. TCRdb applied fastp at Q25 and MiXCR to the public reads, then kept only in-frame beta chains. Each entry is one CDR3 protein sequence, shown with its most common DNA and genes. In this record, the V and J calls reflect TCRdb's handling and not the investigators' own analysis. Here the sample has tens of thousands of distinct CDR3 sequences; 7.2% occur a single time. Jointly, the top ten make up about 9.8% of the sample.

Summary of the overall study and its limitations: The RNA-based method was acknowledged as potentially sensitive to TCR transcript changes with T cell activation and differentiation.

V is reduced by 5 bases and J by 8 bases, leaving a spacing of 13 bases between them. The CDR3 spans 13 residues, from the cysteine through the phenylalanine. The read is trimmed to its CDR3 DNA, 39 bases read in frame from base 1. CDR1 and CDR2 (WNHNN, SYGVQD) derive from the germline V gene (reference sequence). Using 3' ligation of a UMI-containing oligonucleotide to TCR cDNA, the study laid out a robust and sensitive protocol to amplify, sequence and analyze TCRs. For whole blood analysis, over 2 ml of peripheral blood was collected from healthy adult volunteers into Tempus tubes, and RNA was extracted following the manufacturer's instructions. Total RNA was treated with RQ1 DNase, without cell sorting, prior to reverse transcription, with an input of roughly 1 to 1,100 ng being targeted. Skin biopsy and whole blood libraries were made to test pipeline robustness in samples where T cells form a minority population.

This receptor was taken from a male donor in good health. The chain is assembled from TRBV10-1 and TRBJ2-4; the D segment could be TRBD1, given 6 matching bases. CDR3 reads: CASSWTVEDIQYF. The nucleotide sequence reads as follows: TGCGCCAGCAGTTGGACAGTTGAGGACATTCAGTACTTC.